The entry that follows covers one T cell receptor beta chain sequence. Its specificity is not known. The listed genes are named as in mouse. The CDR3 is cut off 1 residue early in the read; its end comes from the germline J gene. Profiling relied on immunoSEQ multiplex PCR, and the TCRdb table lists in-frame clones only, not all of them. The sample includes tens of thousands of clones, 73% of them seen just once. The data were taken from a study of tissue T cells after allogeneic stem cell transplantation. The V end was cut by 0 bases, the J end by 5 bases, with 9 bases between. Looked up from germline, CDR1 is LGHNA and CDR2 is YNLKQL (reference sequence). The CDR3 has 14 residues. Findings and limits, study-wide: Some tissue clones might be persisting host cells; their alloreactivity or antigen specificity was not determined. Shared clones across patients were few; motif clustering revealed tissue-specific shared signatures.

The genes are TRBV5 and TRBJ2-5; D is perhaps TRBD2 (6 bases). The origin of this receptor is a pool of C57BL/6 mice in good health. Source material: sorted cells pooled from one or two spleens. CDR3 bases read: TGTGCCAGCAGCCAAGAGGGGGGAGGAGACACCCAGTAC. Amino acids: CASSQEGGGDTQY. The entire CDR3 reads CASSQEGGGDTQYF.